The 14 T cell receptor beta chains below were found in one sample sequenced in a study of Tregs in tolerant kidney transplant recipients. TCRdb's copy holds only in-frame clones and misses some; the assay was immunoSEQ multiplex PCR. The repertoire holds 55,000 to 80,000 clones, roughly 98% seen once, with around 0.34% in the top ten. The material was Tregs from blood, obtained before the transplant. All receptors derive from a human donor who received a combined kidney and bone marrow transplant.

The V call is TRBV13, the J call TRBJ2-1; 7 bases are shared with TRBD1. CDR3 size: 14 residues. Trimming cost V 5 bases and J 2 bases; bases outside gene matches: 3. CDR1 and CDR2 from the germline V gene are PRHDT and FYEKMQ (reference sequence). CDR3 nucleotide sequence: TGTGCCAGCAGCAGGGACAGAGCCTACAATGAGCAGTTCTTC. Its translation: CASSRDRAYNEQFF.

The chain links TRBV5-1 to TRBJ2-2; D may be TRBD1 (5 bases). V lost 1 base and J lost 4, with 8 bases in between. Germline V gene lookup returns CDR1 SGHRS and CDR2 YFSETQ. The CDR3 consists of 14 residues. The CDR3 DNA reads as TGCGCCAGCAGCTTGCAGGGCAGCACCGGGGAGCTGTTTTTT. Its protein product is CASSLQGSTGELFF.

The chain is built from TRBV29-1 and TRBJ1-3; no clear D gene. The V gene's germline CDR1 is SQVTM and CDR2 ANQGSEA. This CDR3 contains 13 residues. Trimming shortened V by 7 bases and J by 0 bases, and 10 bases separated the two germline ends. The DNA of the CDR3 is TGCAGCGGAATGTACTCCTCTGGAAACACCATATATTTT. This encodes CSGMYSSGNTIYF.

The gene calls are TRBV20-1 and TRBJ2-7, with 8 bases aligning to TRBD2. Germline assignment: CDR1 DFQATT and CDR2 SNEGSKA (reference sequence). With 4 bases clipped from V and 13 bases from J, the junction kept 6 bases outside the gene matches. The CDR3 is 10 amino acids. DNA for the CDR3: TGCAGTGCTATCGGGACTAGTGTTTACTTC. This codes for CSAIGTSVYF.

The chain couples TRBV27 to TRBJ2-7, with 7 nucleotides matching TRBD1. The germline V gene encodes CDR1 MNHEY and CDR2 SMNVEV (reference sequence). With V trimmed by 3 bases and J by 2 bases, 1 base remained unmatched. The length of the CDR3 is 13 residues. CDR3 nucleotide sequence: TGTGCCAGCAGTTTTCAGGGGGCCTACGAGCAGTACTTC. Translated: CASSFQGAYEQYF.

CDR3 in amino acids: CAISEGQGGYEQYF. DNA of the CDR3: TGTGCCATCAGTGAGGGACAGGGCGGGTATGAGCAGTACTTC. V is TRBV10-3 and J is TRBJ2-7; 8 bases map to TRBD1. V trimming: 2 bases; J trimming: 7 bases; junction bases outside the gene matches: 7. Germline values: CDR1 ENHRY, CDR2 SYGVKD. The CDR3 is 14 amino acids.

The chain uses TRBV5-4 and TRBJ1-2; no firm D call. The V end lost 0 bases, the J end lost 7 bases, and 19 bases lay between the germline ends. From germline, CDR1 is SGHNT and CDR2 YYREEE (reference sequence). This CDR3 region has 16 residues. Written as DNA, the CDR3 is TGTGCCAGCAGCTTGGCCGCCGGCCGCGGGAGTGGTGGCTACACCTTC. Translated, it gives CASSLAAGRGSGGYTF.

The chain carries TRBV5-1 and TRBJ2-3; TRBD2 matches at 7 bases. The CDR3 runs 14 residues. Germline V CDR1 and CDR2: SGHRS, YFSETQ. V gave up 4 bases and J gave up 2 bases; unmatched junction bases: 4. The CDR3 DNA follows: TGCGCCAGCAGCGGGGGGGTAGTCACAGATACGCAGTATTTT. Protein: CASSGGVVTDTQYF.

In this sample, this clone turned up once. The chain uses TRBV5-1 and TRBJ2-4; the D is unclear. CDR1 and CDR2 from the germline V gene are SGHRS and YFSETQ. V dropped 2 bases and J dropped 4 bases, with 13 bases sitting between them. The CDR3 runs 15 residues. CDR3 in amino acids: CASSFSSSLKNIQYF. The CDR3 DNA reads TGCGCCAGCAGCTTTTCTTCAAGCCTTAAAAACATTCAGTACTTC. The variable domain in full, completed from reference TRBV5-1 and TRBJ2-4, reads KAGVTQTPRYLIKTRGQQVTLSCSPISGHRSVSWYQQTPGQGLQFLFEYFSETQRNKGNFPGRFSGRQFSNSRSEMNVSTLELGDSALYLCASSFSSSLKNIQYFGAGTRLSVL.

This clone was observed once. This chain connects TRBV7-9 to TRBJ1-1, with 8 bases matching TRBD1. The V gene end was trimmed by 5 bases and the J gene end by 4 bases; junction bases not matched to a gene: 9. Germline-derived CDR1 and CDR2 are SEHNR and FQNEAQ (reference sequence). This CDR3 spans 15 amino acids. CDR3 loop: CASSDRGRLGTEAFF. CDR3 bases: TGTGCCAGCAGCGACAGGGGCCGGTTAGGCACTGAAGCTTTCTTT.

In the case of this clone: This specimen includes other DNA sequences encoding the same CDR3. In nucleotides, the CDR3 is TGCGCCAGCAGCTTTCAGGGGCGAGGCAATGAGCAGTTCTTC. It is translated as CASSFQGRGNEQFF. This chain links TRBV5-1 with TRBJ2-1; D possibly corresponds to TRBD1 (6 bases). CDR1 SGHRS and CDR2 YFSETQ come from the germline V gene. With 2 bases removed from V and 6 bases from J, the gap between germline ends came to 12 bases. This CDR3 is built from 14 residues.

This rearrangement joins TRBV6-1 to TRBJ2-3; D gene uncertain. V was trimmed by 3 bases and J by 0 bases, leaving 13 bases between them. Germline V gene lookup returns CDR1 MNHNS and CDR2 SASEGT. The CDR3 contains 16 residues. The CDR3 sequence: CASSDGVYPSTDTQYF. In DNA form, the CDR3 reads TGTGCCAGCAGTGATGGTGTCTACCCTAGCACAGATACGCAGTATTTT.

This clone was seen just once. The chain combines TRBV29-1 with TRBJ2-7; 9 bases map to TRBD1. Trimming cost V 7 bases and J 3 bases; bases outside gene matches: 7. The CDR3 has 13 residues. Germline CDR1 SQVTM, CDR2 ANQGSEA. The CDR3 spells CSATGGIGYEQYF. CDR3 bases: TGCAGCGCCACAGGGGGCATAGGCTACGAGCAGTACTTC.

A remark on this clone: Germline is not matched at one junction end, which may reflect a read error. The CDR3 nucleotides read TGTGCCAGCACCTTAGAGCCAGGGGGGTACACTGAAGCTTTCTTT. This gives the protein CASTLEPGGYTEAFF. This rearrangement joins TRBV7-2 to TRBJ1-1, with 7 bases identical to TRBD1. Looked up from germline, CDR1 is SGHTA and CDR2 is FQGNSA. The CDR3 runs 15 residues.